One sample yielded the 9 T cell receptor beta chains listed below, sequenced in a study of T cell repertoires in cytomegalovirus infection. MiXCR was run by TCRdb on the reads, yielding one entry per CDR3 protein. In the table there are a few hundred thousand distinct CDR3 sequences, more than 8% of which are singletons. The sequenced material came from PBMCs. These TCRs come from a human donor in good health (CMV status not recorded). Some clones in this sample may be carry-over from other donors' samples.

There are many counts of this clonotype. V usage is TRBV12-3 or TRBV12-4 and J usage is TRBJ2-7; D tentatively reads TRBD1 or TRBD2 (5 bases each). V lost 5 bases, J lost 2 bases, and 13 bases lay in between. This CDR3 comprises 14 residues. The CDR3, as DNA: TGTGCCAGCAGTACGGGACGGAAAGCCTACGAGCAGTACTTC. Translation: CASSTGRKAYEQYF.

Regarding this clonotype: Germline and junction disagree at one end, which may indicate a read error. This chain connects TRBV12-3 or TRBV12-4 to TRBJ1-2; D is unresolved. The CDR3 extends over 13 amino acids. The CDR3 reads CASSLSAKYGYTF. The CDR3 DNA reads as TGTGCCAGCAGTTTAAGCGCTAAATATGGCTACACCTTC.

The rearrangement joins TRBV4-3 to TRBJ2-7, with 7 bases matching TRBD1. V shed 0 bases and J 4 bases; nucleotides not matched to a gene: 6. The CDR3 runs to 15 residues. CDR1 and CDR2 from the germline V gene are LGHNA and YSLEER. In DNA form, the CDR3 reads TGCGCCAGCAGCCAAGAATCGGCAGGGGGATACGAGCAGTACTTC. Translated: CASSQESAGGYEQYF.

This clonotype was counted many times. The V call is TRBV7-9, the J call TRBJ1-5; possibly TRBD1 for D (5 bases). The V and J ends lost 3 bases and 1 base respectively, with 13 bases between them. The CDR3 extends over 16 amino acids. Germline loops: CDR1 SEHNR, CDR2 FQNEAQ (reference sequence). The CDR3 reads CASSFGGVPSNQPQHF. The CDR3 DNA reads as TGTGCCAGCAGCTTTGGGGGGGTCCCAAGCAATCAGCCCCAGCATTTT.

This clonotype was detected ten times or more. The chain carries TRBV7-9 and TRBJ2-1; D is perhaps TRBD1 or TRBD2 (5 bases each). Between the trimmed V and J ends, which lost 4 bases and 8 bases, there was a span of 12 bases. This CDR3 is 13 amino acids long. Germline V lookup: CDR1 SEHNR, CDR2 FQNEAQ (reference sequence). CDR3 in DNA: TGTGCCAGCAGCTCAGCAGGGCGGGATGAGCAGTTCTTC. Amino acids: CASSSAGRDEQFF.

This clonotype was seen at least ten times. This rearrangement joins TRBV7-2 to TRBJ2-2; 7 nucleotides match TRBD2. The V gene's germline CDR1 is SGHTA and CDR2 FQGNSA. V dropped 2 bases and J dropped 6; count of bases not matched to a gene: 6. The CDR3 totals 15 residues. The CDR3 protein is CASSLRAGAPGELFF. Written as DNA, the CDR3 is TGTGCCAGCAGCTTAAGGGCGGGAGCGCCCGGGGAGCTGTTTTTT.

There are many counts of this clonotype. J is TRBJ1-3 and V is TRBV20-1; D uncertain. With 4 bases removed from V and 4 bases from J, the gap between germline ends came to 11 bases. CDR3 size: 13 residues. Per the germline V gene, CDR1 is DFQATT and CDR2 is SNEGSKA (reference sequence). The CDR3 spells CSAMGILGNTIYF. The DNA of the CDR3 is TGCAGTGCTATGGGGATTTTGGGAAACACCATATATTTT.

This clonotype was observed a handful of times. The gene calls are TRBV9 and TRBJ2-7; D could derive from TRBD1 or TRBD2 (6 bases each). V lost 2 bases and J lost 3, with 12 bases in between. From germline, CDR1 is SGDLS and CDR2 YYNGEE. The CDR3 loop spans 14 amino acids. CDR3 coding DNA: TGTGCCAGCAGCGTGGAGGGACAAATCTACGAGCAGTACTTC. This encodes CASSVEGQIYEQYF.

The chain combines TRBV19 with TRBJ1-1; a possible D gene is TRBD1 (6 bases). Per the germline V gene, CDR1 is LNHDA and CDR2 is SQIVND (reference sequence). This CDR3 region has 14 residues. Trimming stripped 8 bases from V and 0 bases from J, with 13 bases between. This chain's CDR3 is CASRRGEMNTEAFF. In nucleotides, the CDR3 is TGTGCCAGTCGGAGGGGGGAAATGAACACTGAAGCTTTCTTT.